Sequencing of this TCR beta chain was carried out in a study of blood T cell repertoires in COVID-19. Method: immunoSEQ multiplex PCR; TCRdb's copy keeps in-frame clones and lacks some. The sample includes 200,000 to 300,000 clones, about 79% of them seen just once. With 6 bases removed from V and 4 bases from J, the gap between germline ends came to 24 bases. Germline V gene lookup returns CDR1 LNHDA and CDR2 SQIVND (reference sequence). The length of the CDR3 is 17 residues. The chain has TRBV19 and TRBJ1-2; a weak D match, TRBD1 (5 bases). This TCR derives from a man between 35 and 55 years old who had recovered from COVID-19. The sample comprised peripheral blood. CDR3 loop: CASSSWDFGQTVYGYTF. As DNA, the CDR3 is TGTGCCAGTAGCTCCTGGGATTTTGGTCAGACAGTCTATGGCTACACCTTC.